This TCR beta chain was captured in a study of post-analysis software for immune sequencing data. Study in general: Relapsing-remitting, secondary progressive and progressive-relapsing forms made up the multiple sclerosis disease courses. Study-wide results and limits: Compared with controls, patients had more of roughly five TRBV segments, including TRBV5-6, TRBV5-1 and TRBV20-1. Relative to controls, patients with multiple sclerosis showed significantly lower normalized Chao1 diversity.

TCR beta libraries were prepared from cDNA with unique molecular identifiers. A population of about 1 to 11 million T cells gave rise to roughly 0.5 million cDNA molecules. Each CDR3 protein gets one entry after TCRdb re-called the PCR reads with MiXCR. The sample lists 450,000 to 700,000 distinct CDR3 sequences; roughly 46% were seen once. Turning to this clonotype: Its antigen is unknown.

The germline V gene encodes CDR1 MNHEY and CDR2 SMNVEV (reference sequence). The CDR3 runs to 16 residues. With 5 bases clipped from V and 6 bases from J, the junction kept 10 bases outside the gene matches. The sequence derives from a girl between 10 and 17 years old with multiple sclerosis. Material for sequencing was blood. J is TRBJ2-4 and V is TRBV27, with 10 nucleotides matching TRBD2. The CDR3 loop reads CASSPRGSGGLNIQYF. CDR3 coding DNA: TGTGCCAGCAGTCCGCGAGGTAGCGGGGGGTTAAACATTCAGTACTTC.